The 26 T cell receptor beta chains listed next were all sequenced from one sample in a study of beta chain features in type 1 diabetes. Overall study results and limits: Moderately but significantly shorter TCRB CDR3s were found in Type 1 diabetes patients in all four CD4+ subsets.

These receptors have no known antigen. Investigators reverse transcribed all isolated RNA, so they sequenced expressed TCRB transcripts. TCRdb's table, derived via immunoSEQ multiplex PCR, lists solely in-frame clones and lacks some. The sample records around 340,000 clones, approximately 10% being singletons. Specimen: central memory CD4+ T cells from blood. The receptors derive from a man aged 30 to 45 with type 1 diabetes.

With respect to this clone: One end of the junction is discordant with germline, which a read error may explain. This chain links TRBV7-2 with TRBJ1-1; TRBD1 matches 9 bases. The CDR3 sequence is 17 residues long. The germline V gene encodes CDR1 SGHTA and CDR2 FQGNSA. The CDR3 sequence is CANSRSKGDRAVTEAFF. CDR3 DNA: TGTGCCAACAGCCGATCGAAGGGGGACAGGGCGGTCACTGAAGCTTTCTTT.

V is TRBV30 and J is TRBJ2-2, with D unresolved. Germline assignment: CDR1 GTSNPN and CDR2 SVGIG (reference sequence). The CDR3 has 15 amino acids. V dropped 1 base and J dropped 0 bases, with 9 bases sitting between them. As DNA, the CDR3 is TGTGCCTGGAGTGACGGGCCTCCGAACACCGGGGAGCTGTTTTTT. It encodes CAWSDGPPNTGELFF.

The chain couples TRBV18 to TRBJ2-5, with D possibly matching TRBD1 (6 bases). The V and J ends lost 6 bases and 5 bases respectively, with 16 bases between them. Germline CDR1 is KGHSH and CDR2 is LQKENI. This CDR3 spans 14 amino acids. As DNA, the CDR3 is TGTGCCAGCTCGCGTACAGGGAACTTGGAGACCCAGTACTTC. As protein: CASSRTGNLETQYF.

The chain couples TRBV11-2 to TRBJ2-5; D is possibly TRBD2 (6 bases). CDR3 length: 13 amino acids. V shed 5 bases and J shed 5 bases, with 12 bases lying between them. Germline values: CDR1 SGHAT, CDR2 FQNNGV. CDR3 in DNA: TGTGCCAGCAGCCGTGGAGGAGGGGAGACCCAGTACTTC. It encodes CASSRGGGETQYF. The full variable domain, its missing parts supplied by reference TRBV11-2 and TRBJ2-5, is EAGVAQSPRYKIIEKRQSVAFWCNPISGHATLYWYQQILGQGPKLLIQFQNNGVVDDSQLPKDRFSAERLKGVDSTLKIQPAKLEDSAVYLCASSRGGGETQYFGPGTRLLVL.

This rearrangement joins TRBV29-1 to TRBJ2-7; D call uncertain. Germline V gives CDR1 SQVTM, CDR2 ANQGSEA. This CDR3 contains 11 residues. The V end lost 7 bases, the J end lost 1 base, and 8 bases lay between the germline ends. CDR3 sequence: CSAEQSYEQYF. The CDR3 DNA is TGCAGCGCCGAACAGTCCTACGAGCAGTACTTC.

This chain uses TRBV5-5 with TRBJ2-7; D assignment may be TRBD1 or TRBD2 (6 bases each). The ends were cut back, 0 bases at V and 3 bases at J, with 13 bases in the middle. CDR3 length equals 15 residues. The germline V gene has CDR1 SGHKS and CDR2 YYEKEE (reference sequence). As DNA, the CDR3 is TGTGCCAGCAGCTTGGCGGGGGACATTCTCTACGAGCAGTACTTC. Protein product: CASSLAGDILYEQYF.

The chain is built from TRBV5-6 and TRBJ1-2; 9 bases are shared with TRBD1. The trim removed 4 bases at V and 8 bases at J, leaving 12 bases unmatched. The length of the CDR3 is 15 residues. Germline lookup yields CDR1 SGHDT and CDR2 YYEEEE. The CDR3 DNA reads as TGTGCCAGCAGCCCGATCTACGGGACAGGGCTGGGCTACACCTTC. Translated, it gives CASSPIYGTGLGYTF.

A few counts support this clone. Other nucleotide sequences from this sample produce the same CDR3. V and J are TRBV7-2 and TRBJ2-5; the match to TRBD1 covers 7 bases. The length of the CDR3 is 13 residues. Germline V lookup: CDR1 SGHTA, CDR2 FQGNSA. Losses at the gene ends were 5 bases for V and 2 bases for J; bases not matched to a gene: 2. CDR3 sequence: CASSRDRQETQYF. The CDR3 nucleotides are TGTGCCAGCAGCCGGGACAGACAAGAGACCCAGTACTTC.

Ten or more counts support this clone. J is TRBJ1-4 and V is TRBV2, with no clear D. There are 15 residues in the CDR3. CDR1 SNHLY and CDR2 FYNNEI come from the germline V gene. The V and J ends lost 5 bases and 0 bases respectively, with 10 bases between them. DNA for the CDR3: TGTGCCAGCAGTCAGACTATTGCAACTAATGAAAAACTGTTTTTT. Encoded protein: CASSQTIATNEKLFF.

The rearrangement joins TRBV10-3 to TRBJ1-2; the match to TRBD1 covers 7 bases. V trimming: 4 bases; J trimming: 2 bases; junction bases outside the gene matches: 7. CDR1 is ENHRY and CDR2 is SYGVKD in the germline V gene. This CDR3 is built from 15 residues. The CDR3 DNA reads TGTGCCATCAGTGGCCAACTGACAGGGAACTATGGCTACACCTTC. Translation: CAISGQLTGNYGYTF.

The chain has TRBV7-2 and TRBJ2-3; D is ambiguous. Germline-derived CDR1 and CDR2 are SGHTA and FQGNSA. Trimming cost V 5 bases and J 4 bases, with 7 bases left between them. The CDR3 sequence is 12 residues long. CDR3 region: CASSPIPDTQYF. The CDR3 bases are TGTGCCAGCAGCCCGATTCCAGATACGCAGTATTTT.

The genes are TRBV7-2 and TRBJ2-1, with TRBD2 as a possible D gene (7 bases). This CDR3 spans 15 amino acids. Between the trimmed V and J ends, which lost 2 bases and 4 bases, there was a span of 12 bases. The germline V gene has CDR1 SGHTA and CDR2 FQGNSA. As DNA, the CDR3 is TGTGCCAGCAGCTTAACGAGGGGGGGTTACAATGAGCAGTTCTTC. This translates into CASSLTRGGYNEQFF. The entire variable domain, with the rest obtained from reference TRBV7-2 and TRBJ2-1, is as follows: GAGVSQSPSNKVTEKGKDVELRCDPISGHTALYWYRQSLGQGLEFLIYFQGNSAPDKSGLPSDRFSAERTGGSVSTLTIQRTQQEDSAVYLCASSLTRGGYNEQFFGPGTRLTVL.

This clone has a handful of counts. The chain couples TRBV5-6 to TRBJ1-1, with a possible D match to TRBD1 (5 bases). The CDR3 consists of 13 residues. Germline V gives CDR1 SGHDT, CDR2 YYEEEE. The ends were cut back, 4 bases at V and 7 bases at J, with 14 bases in the middle. DNA for the CDR3: TGTGCCAGCAGCCTGGGGCAGATCCGTGAAGCTTTCTTT. This sequence encodes CASSLGQIREAFF.

The chain joins TRBV11-2 to TRBJ2-4; D is ambiguous. Germline V gene data show CDR1 as SGHAT and CDR2 as FQNNGV. The CDR3 covers 11 residues. V was shortened by 1 base and J by 7 bases, with 2 bases between the two germline ends. CDR3 amino acids: CASSLVNIQYF. CDR3 DNA sequence: TGTGCCAGCAGCTTAGTGAACATTCAGTACTTC.

The DNA of the CDR3 is TGTGCCAGCACCATCCTGTCGGGGGGGAACACTGAAGCTTTCTTT. Translating gives CASTILSGGNTEAFF. V gene TRBV7-9 combines with J gene TRBJ1-1; D may be TRBD1 (5 bases). The CDR3 is 15 residues long. The ends were cut back, 7 bases at V and 1 base at J, with 16 bases in the middle. CDR1 and CDR2 from the germline V gene are SEHNR and FQNEAQ (reference sequence).

This clone was counted only a few times. The chain carries TRBV4-3 and TRBJ1-2; D is undetermined. Germline V gene data show CDR1 as LGHNA and CDR2 as YSLEER. V was cut by 1 base and J by 4 bases, with 19 bases left in between. The CDR3 totals 17 residues. The DNA of the CDR3 is TGCGCCAGCAGCCAAGCTCTCCTTAAACAATCCGGCTATGGCTACACCTTC. It is translated as CASSQALLKQSGYGYTF.

A few counts support this clone. This chain joins TRBV7-6 and TRBJ2-7, with 8 nucleotides matching TRBD2. This CDR3 spans 14 amino acids. With V trimmed by 3 bases and J by 3 bases, 4 bases remained unmatched. Germline V gene sequence: CDR1 SGHVS, CDR2 FNYEAQ. Here the CDR3 DNA reads TGTGCCAGCAGCTTGGGACTAGACGACTACGAGCAGTACTTC. Amino acid sequence: CASSLGLDDYEQYF.

This clone has more than one count but fewer than ten. Distinct nucleotide sequences in the sample also encode this CDR3. The chain employs TRBV9 and TRBJ2-6; D might be TRBD2 (5 bases). The CDR3 covers 17 residues. Germline loops: CDR1 SGDLS, CDR2 YYNGEE. V was clipped by 3 bases and J by 2 bases, with 15 bases between them. The CDR3 loop is CASSGPREGAGANVLTF. In nucleotides, the CDR3 is TGTGCCAGCAGCGGTCCCCGCGAGGGCGCTGGGGCCAACGTCCTGACTTTC.

V is TRBV30 and J is TRBJ1-5; D not certain. There are 14 residues in the CDR3. CDR1 GTSNPN and CDR2 SVGIG come from the germline V gene (reference sequence). V was trimmed by 2 bases and J by 4 bases, leaving 12 bases between them. Written as DNA, the CDR3 is TGTGCCTGGAGTACCACGGTGGGGAATCAGCCCCAGCATTTT. Translating it yields CAWSTTVGNQPQHF.

This clone showed up just a few times. This chain uses TRBV15 with TRBJ2-3; unclear D gene. V lost 1 base, J lost 0 bases, and 5 bases lay in between. This CDR3 is 14 amino acids long. CDR1 is LNHNV and CDR2 is YYDKDF in the germline V gene (reference sequence). The CDR3 bases are TGTGCCACCAGCAGAGGACGGAGCACAGATACGCAGTATTTT. This encodes CATSRGRSTDTQYF.

Regarding this clone: Distinct nucleotide sequences in the sample also encode this CDR3. The gene calls are TRBV20-1 and TRBJ2-5; D gene uncertain. CDR1 is DFQATT, CDR2 SNEGSKA, per germline (reference sequence). The CDR3 has 11 residues. Trimming shortened V by 1 base and J by 5 bases, and 5 bases separated the two germline ends. CDR3 nucleotide sequence: TGCAGTGCTAGAGTATCGGAGACCCAGTACTTC. Residues: CSARVSETQYF.

CDR3 DNA: TGTGCCAGCAGCTACGACCTAGCGGGGGGGCAAGAGACCCAGTACTTC. This codes for CASSYDLAGGQETQYF. The V and J genes are TRBV7-2 and TRBJ2-5, with TRBD2 matching 12 bases. The CDR3 is made up of 16 amino acids. V was clipped by 4 bases and J by 2 bases; unmatched bases: 5. CDR1 is SGHTA, CDR2 FQGNSA, per germline.

This clone was counted ten times or more. CDR3 sequence reads: CASSIVSRGPNYEQYF. CDR3 bases: TGTGCCAGCAGCATCGTTTCGAGGGGGCCCAACTACGAGCAGTACTTC. The genes are TRBV28 and TRBJ2-7; 7 positions agree with TRBD1. From germline, CDR1 is MDHEN and CDR2 SYDVKM. The CDR3 contains 16 residues. Losses at the gene ends were 6 bases for V and 3 bases for J; bases not matched to a gene: 14.

The V and J genes are TRBV5-1 and TRBJ2-4; TRBD1 might be the D (6 bases). This CDR3 has 14 amino acids. Germline CDR1 is SGHRS and CDR2 is YFSETQ. Deletions cut 4 bases from V and 4 bases from J, with 12 bases between. Written as DNA, the CDR3 is TGCGCCAGCAGCCCCCAGGGGCCAAAAAACATTCAGTACTTC. Translation gives CASSPQGPKNIQYF.

There are a few counts of this clone. The chain is built from TRBV27 and TRBJ1-5; a weak D match, TRBD1 (5 bases). This CDR3 region has 15 residues. The germline V and J ends were trimmed by 6 bases and 1 base, with 13 bases remaining between them. Germline CDR1 is MNHEY and CDR2 is SMNVEV (reference sequence). The CDR3 protein is CASRTSRASNQPQHF. The CDR3 DNA sequence: TGTGCCAGCAGGACAAGCAGGGCCAGCAATCAGCCCCAGCATTTT.

In this sample, this clone turned up a few times. The chain recombines TRBV7-9 with TRBJ2-7; a weak D match, TRBD1 (6 bases). CDR1 is SEHNR and CDR2 is FQNEAQ in the germline V gene (reference sequence). Trimming pared 5 bases from V and 1 base from J, leaving 15 bases between. The CDR3 totals 15 residues. This chain's CDR3 is CASSPRQEGSYEQYF. CDR3 bases: TGTGCCAGCAGCCCCAGACAGGAAGGTTCCTACGAGCAGTACTTC.